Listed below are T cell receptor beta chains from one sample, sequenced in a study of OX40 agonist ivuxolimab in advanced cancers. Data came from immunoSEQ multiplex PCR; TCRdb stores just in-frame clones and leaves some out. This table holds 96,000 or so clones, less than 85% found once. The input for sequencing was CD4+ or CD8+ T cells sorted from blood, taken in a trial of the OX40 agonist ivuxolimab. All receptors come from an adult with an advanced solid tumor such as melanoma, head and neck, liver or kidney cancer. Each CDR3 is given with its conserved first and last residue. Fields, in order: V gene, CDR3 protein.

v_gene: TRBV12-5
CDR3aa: CASGLPGQLQETQYF

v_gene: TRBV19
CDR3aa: CASSFLTRSYNEQFF

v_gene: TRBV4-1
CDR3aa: CASSQDRGTVYNEQFF

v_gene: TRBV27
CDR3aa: CASSLSEEESYEQYF

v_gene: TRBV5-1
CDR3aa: CASSLVGQGTEAFF

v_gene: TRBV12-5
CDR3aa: CASGSQRGTDNSPLHF

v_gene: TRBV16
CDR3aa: CASSQGQGSTEAFF

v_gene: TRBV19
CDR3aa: CASRDYGYTF

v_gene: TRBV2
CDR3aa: CASSTAGYTF

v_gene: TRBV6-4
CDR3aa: CASSLEADTEAFF

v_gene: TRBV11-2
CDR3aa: CASSIDRRYGYTF

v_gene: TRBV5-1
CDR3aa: CASTDTDTQYF

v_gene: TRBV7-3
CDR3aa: CASSLTRGGHEQYF

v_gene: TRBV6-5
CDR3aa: CASSYSIAFLYEQYF

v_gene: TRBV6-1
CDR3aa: CASSEMWTPGAYEQYF

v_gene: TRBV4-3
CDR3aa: CASSQGRGDGYTF

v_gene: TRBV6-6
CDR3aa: CASSGAVSYEQYF

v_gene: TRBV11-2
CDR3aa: CASSLGLRGAVNTEAFF

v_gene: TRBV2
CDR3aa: CATIPWTVNSPLHF

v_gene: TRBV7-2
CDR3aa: CASSLGPNTDTQYF

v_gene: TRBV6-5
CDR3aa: CASTGQPNQPQHF

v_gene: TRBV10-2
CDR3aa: CASSEEVAFLTDTQYF

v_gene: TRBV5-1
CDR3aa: CASRPGTTQETQYF

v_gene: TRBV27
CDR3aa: CASYQEGRSYEQYF

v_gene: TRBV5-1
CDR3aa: CASSLGWDYGYTF

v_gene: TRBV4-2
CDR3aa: CASSQDGMGGVGNEQFF

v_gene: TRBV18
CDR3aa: CASSSRFGLAGNTGELFF

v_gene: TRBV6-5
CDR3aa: CASSYRAGTRGSEQYF

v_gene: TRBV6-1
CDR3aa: CASSEALGGNGWSYEQYF

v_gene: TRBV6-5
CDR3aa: CASSYSQGANEKLFF

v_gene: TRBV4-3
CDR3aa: CASSPGLVGTSTDTQYF

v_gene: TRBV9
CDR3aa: CASSGALAGIETQYF